This TCR beta chain came from a study of blood T cells in healthy people across ages. The use of a sample-barcoded 5' primer and a J-beta primer mix characterized a second PCR of about 7 to 12 cycles. Via MiXCR, TCRdb re-called the 5' RACE reads, giving one row per CDR3 protein. The sample carries 750,000 to 950,000 distinct CDR3 sequences, approximately 24% recorded once. The study, taken as a whole, reports: Naive CD4+ cell counts and diversity both ran higher in long-lived than in aged donors.

The people who gave samples were healthy Caucasians from Russia, aged about 6 to 100. Investigators took approximately 10 milliliters of peripheral blood from every donor. The CDR3 is made up of 16 amino acids. The V gene's germline CDR1 is DFQATT and CDR2 SNEGSKA (reference sequence). Trimming at V came to 2 bases and at J to 3 bases, leaving 8 bases not matched to a gene. Notes on this clonotype: Its target is not known.

This same sample was also taken into another study, of T cells of mothers and their children. That publication notes: The study obtained over 9.5 million TCR beta CDR3 reads per mother and 3 million to 3.5 million per child.

The receptor was derived from a boy younger than 18 in good health. V usage is TRBV20-1 and J usage is TRBJ2-1; TRBD1 matches 9 bases. Material for sequencing was blood. The CDR3 region is CSARLPGQGLYNEQFF. CDR3 DNA sequence: TGCAGTGCTAGACTACCGGGACAGGGTCTCTACAATGAGCAGTTCTTC.